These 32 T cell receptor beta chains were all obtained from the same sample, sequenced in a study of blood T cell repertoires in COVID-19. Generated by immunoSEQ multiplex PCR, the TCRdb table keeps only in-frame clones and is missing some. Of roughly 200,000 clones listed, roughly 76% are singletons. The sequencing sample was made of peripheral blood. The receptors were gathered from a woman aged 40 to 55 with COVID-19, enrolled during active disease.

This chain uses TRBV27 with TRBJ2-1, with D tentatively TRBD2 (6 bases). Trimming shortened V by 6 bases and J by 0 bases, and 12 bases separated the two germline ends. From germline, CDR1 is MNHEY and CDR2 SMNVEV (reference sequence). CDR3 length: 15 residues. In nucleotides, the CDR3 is TGTGCCAGCAGGGGCGGGGCTAGCTCCTACAATGAGCAGTTCTTC. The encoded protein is CASRGGASSYNEQFF.

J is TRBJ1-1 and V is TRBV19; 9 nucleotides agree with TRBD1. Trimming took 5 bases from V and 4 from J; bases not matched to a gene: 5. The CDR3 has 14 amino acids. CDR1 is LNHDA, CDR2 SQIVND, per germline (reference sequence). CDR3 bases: TGTGCCAGTAGTTTGGACAGGGGTGGCACTGAAGCTTTCTTT. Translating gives CASSLDRGGTEAFF.

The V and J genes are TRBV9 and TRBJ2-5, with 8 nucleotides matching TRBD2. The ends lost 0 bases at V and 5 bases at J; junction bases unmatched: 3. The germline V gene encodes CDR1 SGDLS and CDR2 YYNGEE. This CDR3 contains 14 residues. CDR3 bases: TGTGCCAGCAGCGTAGCGGGGGGGCTTGAGACCCAGTACTTC. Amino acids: CASSVAGGLETQYF.

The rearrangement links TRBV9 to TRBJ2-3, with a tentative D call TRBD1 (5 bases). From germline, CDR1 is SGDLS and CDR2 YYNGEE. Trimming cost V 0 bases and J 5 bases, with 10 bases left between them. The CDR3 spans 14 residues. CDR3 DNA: TGTGCCAGCAGCGTAGGTGGGGCTGGAGATACGCAGTATTTT. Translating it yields CASSVGGAGDTQYF. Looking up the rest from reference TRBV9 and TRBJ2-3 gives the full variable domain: DSGVTQTPKHLITATGQRVTLRCSPRSGDLSVYWYQQSLDQGLQFLIQYYNGEERAKGNILERFSAQQFPDLHSELNLSSLELGDSALYFCASSVGGAGDTQYFGPGTRLTVL.

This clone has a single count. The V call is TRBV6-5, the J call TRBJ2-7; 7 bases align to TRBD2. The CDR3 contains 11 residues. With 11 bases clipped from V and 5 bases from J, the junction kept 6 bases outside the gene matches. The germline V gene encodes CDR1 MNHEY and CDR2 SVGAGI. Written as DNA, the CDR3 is TGTGCCCGGGGGGAGATCCACGAGCAGTACTTC. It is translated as CARGEIHEQYF.

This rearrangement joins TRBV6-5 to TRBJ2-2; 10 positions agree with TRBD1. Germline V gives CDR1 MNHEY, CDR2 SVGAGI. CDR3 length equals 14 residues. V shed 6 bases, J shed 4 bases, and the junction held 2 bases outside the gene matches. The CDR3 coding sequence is TGTGCCAGCAGGCGGACAGGGGGCACCGGGGAGCTGTTTTTT. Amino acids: CASRRTGGTGELFF.

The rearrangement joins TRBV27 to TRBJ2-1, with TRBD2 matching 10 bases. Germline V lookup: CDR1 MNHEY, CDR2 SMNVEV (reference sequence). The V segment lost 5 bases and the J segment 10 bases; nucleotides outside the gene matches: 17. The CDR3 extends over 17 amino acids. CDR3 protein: CASSPEPLAGAPREQFF. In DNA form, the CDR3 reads TGTGCCAGCAGTCCCGAGCCCCTAGCGGGAGCCCCCAGGGAGCAGTTCTTC.

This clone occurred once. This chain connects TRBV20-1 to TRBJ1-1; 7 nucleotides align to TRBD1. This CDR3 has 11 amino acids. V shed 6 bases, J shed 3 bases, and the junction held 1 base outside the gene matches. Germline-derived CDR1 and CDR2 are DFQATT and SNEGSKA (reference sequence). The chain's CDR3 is CSATGDTEAFF. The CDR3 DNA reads TGCAGTGCCACAGGGGACACTGAAGCTTTCTTT.

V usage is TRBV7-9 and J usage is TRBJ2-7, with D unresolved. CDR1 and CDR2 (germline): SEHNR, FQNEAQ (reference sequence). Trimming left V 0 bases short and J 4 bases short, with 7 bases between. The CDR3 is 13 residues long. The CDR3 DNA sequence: TGTGCCAGCAGCTTAGCGGCAGATTACGAGCAGTACTTC. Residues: CASSLAADYEQYF.

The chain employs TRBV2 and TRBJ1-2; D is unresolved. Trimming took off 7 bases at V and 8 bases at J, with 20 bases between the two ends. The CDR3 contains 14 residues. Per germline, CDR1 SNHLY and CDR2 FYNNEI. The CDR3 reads CASTPWQAYKGYTF. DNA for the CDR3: TGTGCCAGCACCCCATGGCAGGCTTACAAGGGCTACACCTTC.

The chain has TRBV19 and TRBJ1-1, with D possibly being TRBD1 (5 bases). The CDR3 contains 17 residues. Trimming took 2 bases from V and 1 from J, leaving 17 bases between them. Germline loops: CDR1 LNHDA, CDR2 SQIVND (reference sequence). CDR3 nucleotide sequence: TGTGCCAGTAGTATATTCGGGACTGGCCTTGGGAACACTGAAGCTTTCTTT. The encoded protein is CASSIFGTGLGNTEAFF.

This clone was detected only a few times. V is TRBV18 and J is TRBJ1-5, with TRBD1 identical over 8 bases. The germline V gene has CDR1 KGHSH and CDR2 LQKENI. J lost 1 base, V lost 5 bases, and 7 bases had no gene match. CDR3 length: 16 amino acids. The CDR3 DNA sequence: TGTGCCAGCTCAACGACAGGGGATGGAAGCAATCAGCCCCAGCATTTT. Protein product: CASSTTGDGSNQPQHF.

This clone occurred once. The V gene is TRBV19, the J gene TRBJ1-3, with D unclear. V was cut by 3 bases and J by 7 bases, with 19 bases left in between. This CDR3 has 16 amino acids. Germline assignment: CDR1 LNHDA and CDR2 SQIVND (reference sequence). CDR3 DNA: TGTGCCAGTAGTATTACGTTGGGGAGACTTGGGAACACCATATATTTT. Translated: CASSITLGRLGNTIYF.

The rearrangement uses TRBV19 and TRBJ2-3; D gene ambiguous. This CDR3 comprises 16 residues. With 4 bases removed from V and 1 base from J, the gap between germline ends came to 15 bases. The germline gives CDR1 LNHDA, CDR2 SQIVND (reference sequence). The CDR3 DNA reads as TGTGCCAGTAGTAATCGCGGTACGGGTCGCACAGATACGCAGTATTTT. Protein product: CASSNRGTGRTDTQYF. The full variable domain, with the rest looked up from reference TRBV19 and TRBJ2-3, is DGGITQSPKYLFRKEGQNVTLSCEQNLNHDAMYWYRQDPGQGLRLIYYSQIVNDFQKGDIAEGYSVSREKKESFPLTVTSAQKNPTAFYLCASSNRGTGRTDTQYFGPGTRLTVL.

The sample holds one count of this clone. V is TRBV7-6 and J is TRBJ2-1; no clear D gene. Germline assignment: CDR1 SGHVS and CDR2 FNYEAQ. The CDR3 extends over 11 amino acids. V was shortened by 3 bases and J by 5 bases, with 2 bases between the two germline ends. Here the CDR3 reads CASSFNNEQFF. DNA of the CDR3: TGTGCCAGCAGCTTTAACAATGAGCAGTTCTTC. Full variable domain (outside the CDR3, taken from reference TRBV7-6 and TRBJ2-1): GAGVSQSPRYKVTKRGQDVALRCDPISGHVSLYWYRQALGQGPEFLTYFNYEAQQDKSGLPNDRFSAERPEGSISTLTIQRTEQRDSAMYRCASSFNNEQFFGPGTRLTVL.

The chain's CDR3 is CASSLSPPFDSVNTGELFF. CDR3 in DNA: TGTGCCAGCAGTTTATCCCCCCCCTTTGACAGCGTTAACACCGGGGAGCTGTTTTTT. The chain joins TRBV27 to TRBJ2-2; D might be TRBD1 (5 bases). The CDR3 is 19 residues long. Trimming removed 0 bases from V and 2 bases from J, with 19 bases in between. Per the germline V gene, CDR1 is MNHEY and CDR2 is SMNVEV (reference sequence).

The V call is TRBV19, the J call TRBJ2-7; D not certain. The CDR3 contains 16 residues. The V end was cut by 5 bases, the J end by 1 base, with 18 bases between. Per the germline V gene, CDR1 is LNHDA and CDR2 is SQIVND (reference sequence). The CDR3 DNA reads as TGTGCCAGTAGTTCCAATTTTATCAGGTTTTCCTACGAGCAGTACTTC. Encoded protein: CASSSNFIRFSYEQYF.

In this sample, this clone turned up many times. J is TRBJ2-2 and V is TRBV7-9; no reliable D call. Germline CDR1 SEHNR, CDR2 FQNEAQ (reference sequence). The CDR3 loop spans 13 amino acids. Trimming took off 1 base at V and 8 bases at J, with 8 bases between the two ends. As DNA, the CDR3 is TGTGCCAGCAGCTTAGAACGAGCTGGGGAGCTGTTTTTT. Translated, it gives CASSLERAGELFF.

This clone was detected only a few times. As DNA, the CDR3 is TGTGCCAGTAGTACCCTGGCGCCCGCGGCTAGCTATGGCTACACCTTC. Translation: CASSTLAPAASYGYTF. The V gene is TRBV19, the J gene TRBJ1-2; D remains ambiguous. CDR3 length equals 16 residues. Germline V CDR1 and CDR2: LNHDA, SQIVND (reference sequence). Trimming took 4 bases from V and 4 from J, leaving 19 bases between them. The entire variable domain, with the rest obtained from reference TRBV19 and TRBJ1-2, is as follows: DGGITQSPKYLFRKEGQNVTLSCEQNLNHDAMYWYRQDPGQGLRLIYYSQIVNDFQKGDIAEGYSVSREKKESFPLTVTSAQKNPTAFYLCASSTLAPAASYGYTFGSGTRLTVV.

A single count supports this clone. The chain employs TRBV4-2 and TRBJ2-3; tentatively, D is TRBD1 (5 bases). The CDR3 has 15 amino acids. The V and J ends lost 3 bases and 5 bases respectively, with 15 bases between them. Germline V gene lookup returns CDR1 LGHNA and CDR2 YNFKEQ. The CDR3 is CASSHPVQGLDTQYF. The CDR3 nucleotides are TGTGCCAGCAGCCACCCCGTCCAGGGATTAGATACGCAGTATTTT.

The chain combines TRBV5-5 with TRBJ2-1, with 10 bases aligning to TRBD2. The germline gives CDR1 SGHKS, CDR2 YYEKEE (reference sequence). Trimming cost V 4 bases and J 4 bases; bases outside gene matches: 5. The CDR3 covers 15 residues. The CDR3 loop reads CASSIGLAVYNEQFF. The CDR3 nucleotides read TGTGCCAGCAGCATAGGACTAGCGGTATACAATGAGCAGTTCTTC.

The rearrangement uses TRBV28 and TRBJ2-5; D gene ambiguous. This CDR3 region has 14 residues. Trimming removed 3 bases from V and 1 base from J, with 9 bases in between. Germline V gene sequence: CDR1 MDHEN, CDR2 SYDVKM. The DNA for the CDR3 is TGTGCCAGCAGTTTTGGTGACACCCAAGAGACCCAGTACTTC. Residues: CASSFGDTQETQYF. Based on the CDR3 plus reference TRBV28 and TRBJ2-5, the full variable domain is DVKVTQSSRYLVKRTGEKVFLECVQDMDHENMFWYRQDPGLGLRLIYFSYDVKMKEKGDIPEGYSVSREKKERFSLILESASTNQTSMYLCASSFGDTQETQYFGPGTRLLVL.

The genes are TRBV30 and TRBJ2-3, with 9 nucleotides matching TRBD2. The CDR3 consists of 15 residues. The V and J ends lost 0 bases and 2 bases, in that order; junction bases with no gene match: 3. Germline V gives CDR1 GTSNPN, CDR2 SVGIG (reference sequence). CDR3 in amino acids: CAWSVGLANTDTQYF. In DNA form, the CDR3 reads TGTGCCTGGAGTGTAGGACTAGCGAACACAGATACGCAGTATTTT.

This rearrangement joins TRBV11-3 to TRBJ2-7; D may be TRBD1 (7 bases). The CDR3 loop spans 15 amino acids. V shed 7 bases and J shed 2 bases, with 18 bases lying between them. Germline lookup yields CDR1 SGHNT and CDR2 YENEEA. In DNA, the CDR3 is TGTGCCAGCACCTACGCGGGACAGACCACCTACGAGCAGTACGTC. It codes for CASTYAGQTTYEQYV.

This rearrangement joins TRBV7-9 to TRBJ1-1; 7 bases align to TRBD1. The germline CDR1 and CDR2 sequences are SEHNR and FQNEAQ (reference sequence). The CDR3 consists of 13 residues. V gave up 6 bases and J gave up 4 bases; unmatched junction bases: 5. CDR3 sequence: CASSPTGATEAFF. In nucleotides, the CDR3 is TGTGCCAGCAGTCCTACAGGGGCCACTGAAGCTTTCTTT.

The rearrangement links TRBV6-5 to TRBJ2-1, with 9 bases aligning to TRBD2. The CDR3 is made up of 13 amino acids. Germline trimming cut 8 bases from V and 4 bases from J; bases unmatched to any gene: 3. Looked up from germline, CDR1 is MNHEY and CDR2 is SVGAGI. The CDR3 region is CASGLATYNEQFF. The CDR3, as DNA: TGTGCCAGCGGACTAGCGACTTACAATGAGCAGTTCTTC.

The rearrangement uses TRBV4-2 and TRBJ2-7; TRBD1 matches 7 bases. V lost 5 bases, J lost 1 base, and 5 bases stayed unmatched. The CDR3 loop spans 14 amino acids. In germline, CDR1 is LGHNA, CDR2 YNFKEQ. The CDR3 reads CASSSGTASYEQYF. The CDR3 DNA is TGTGCCAGCAGCTCCGGGACAGCGTCCTACGAGCAGTACTTC.

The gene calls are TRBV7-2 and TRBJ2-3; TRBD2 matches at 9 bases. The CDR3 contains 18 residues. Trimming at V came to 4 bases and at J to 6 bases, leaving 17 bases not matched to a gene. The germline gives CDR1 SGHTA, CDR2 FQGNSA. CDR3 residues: CASSSRLRGAGGRDTQYF. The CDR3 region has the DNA TGTGCCAGCAGCTCCCGATTGCGGGGAGCGGGGGGCAGGGATACGCAGTATTTT.

The CDR3 is CASSISTGHNNSPLHF. CDR3 DNA: TGTGCCAGTAGTATATCCACGGGACACAATAATTCACCCCTCCACTTT. The V gene is TRBV19, the J gene TRBJ1-6; possible D gene TRBD1, 6 bases. CDR3 length: 16 residues. From germline, CDR1 is LNHDA and CDR2 SQIVND (reference sequence). Between the trimmed V and J ends, which lost 2 bases and 5 bases, there was a span of 13 bases.

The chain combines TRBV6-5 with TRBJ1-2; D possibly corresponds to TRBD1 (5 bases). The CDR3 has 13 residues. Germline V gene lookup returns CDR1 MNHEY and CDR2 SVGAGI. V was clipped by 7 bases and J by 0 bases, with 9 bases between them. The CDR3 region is CASTPGANYGYTF. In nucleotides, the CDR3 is TGTGCCAGCACCCCGGGGGCTAACTATGGCTACACCTTC.

The CDR3 region has the DNA TGTGCCAGCAGCAACCGGGACAGGGTCCGGAATGAGCAGTTCTTC. Amino acids: CASSNRDRVRNEQFF. V is TRBV11-1 and J is TRBJ2-1; 9 nucleotides match TRBD1. V was clipped by 5 bases and J by 7 bases; unmatched bases: 9. Per germline, CDR1 SGHAT and CDR2 FQDESV (reference sequence). The CDR3 runs 15 residues.

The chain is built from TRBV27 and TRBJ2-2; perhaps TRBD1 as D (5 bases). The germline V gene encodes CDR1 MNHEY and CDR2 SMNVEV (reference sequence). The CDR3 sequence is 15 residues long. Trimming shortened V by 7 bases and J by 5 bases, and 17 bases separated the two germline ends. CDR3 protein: CASKGVGLLTGELFF. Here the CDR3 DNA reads TGTGCCAGCAAAGGGGTGGGCCTCCTGACCGGGGAGCTGTTTTTT.